These 11 T cell receptor beta chains originate from one sample sequenced in a study of OX40 agonist ivuxolimab in advanced cancers. Clones were read by immunoSEQ multiplex PCR, and TCRdb kept only the in-frame ones, dropping some. The sample includes more than 40,000 clones, about 79% of them seen just once. Specimen: CD4+ or CD8+ T cells sorted from blood, collected in a trial of the OX40 agonist ivuxolimab. Source of these receptors: an adult with an advanced solid tumor such as melanoma, head and neck, liver or kidney cancer.

The chain joins TRBV6-4 to TRBJ1-3, with 7 bases matching TRBD1. The V gene's germline CDR1 is MRHNA and CDR2 SNTAGT. CDR3 size: 19 residues. Trimming cost V 4 bases and J 8 bases; bases outside gene matches: 23. DNA for the CDR3: TGTGCCAGCAGTGCCCCGCGCCGGACTTGGACAGGAGTGGGGGACACCATATATTTT. Protein sequence: CASSAPRRTWTGVGDTIYF.

V is TRBV2 and J is TRBJ1-1; TRBD1 matches at 12 bases. The CDR3 covers 15 residues. Germline values: CDR1 SNHLY, CDR2 FYNNEI. V trimming: 3 bases; J trimming: 7 bases; junction bases outside the gene matches: 6. CDR3 protein: CASSDRDRGQSEAFF. The CDR3 region has the DNA TGTGCCAGCAGTGATCGGGACAGGGGGCAAAGTGAAGCTTTCTTT.

CDR3 protein: CASSVLGGEQFF. Here the CDR3 DNA reads TGTGCCAGCAGCGTACTCGGTGGTGAGCAGTTCTTC. The chain recombines TRBV9 with TRBJ2-1, with D uncertain. Trimming took off 1 base at V and 9 bases at J, with 8 bases between the two ends. Germline V gives CDR1 SGDLS, CDR2 YYNGEE. CDR3 length equals 12 residues.

The chain uses TRBV27 and TRBJ2-5; the D gene is possibly TRBD2 (6 bases). The germline V gene encodes CDR1 MNHEY and CDR2 SMNVEV (reference sequence). Trimming took off 6 bases at V and 2 bases at J, with 13 bases between the two ends. The CDR3 has 14 residues. The chain's CDR3 is CASRLIGGQETQYF. The CDR3 DNA is TGTGCCAGCAGACTTATCGGGGGACAAGAGACCCAGTACTTC.

The chain joins TRBV9 to TRBJ1-1; D unclear. The CDR3 contains 12 residues. The V end was cut by 0 bases, the J end by 7 bases, with 7 bases between. Germline loops: CDR1 SGDLS, CDR2 YYNGEE. The CDR3 loop is CASSVGYSEAFF. As DNA, the CDR3 is TGTGCCAGCAGCGTAGGGTACAGTGAAGCTTTCTTT.

The chain has TRBV6-1 and TRBJ1-2; 8 nucleotides line up with TRBD1. V trimming: 8 bases; J trimming: 7 bases; junction bases outside the gene matches: 6. Germline V gene data show CDR1 as MNHNS and CDR2 as SASEGT. CDR3 size: 12 residues. The CDR3 loop reads CASGQGAGGYTF. CDR3 bases: TGTGCCAGCGGCCAGGGGGCTGGTGGCTACACCTTC.

This chain joins TRBV19 and TRBJ1-2; 11 bases agree with TRBD1. The CDR3 has 18 amino acids. Germline V gene sequence: CDR1 LNHDA, CDR2 SQIVND (reference sequence). V was clipped by 5 bases and J by 4 bases; unmatched bases: 15. The CDR3: CASSPPPGGTGGLYGYTF. CDR3 coding DNA: TGTGCCAGTAGTCCCCCTCCGGGCGGGACAGGGGGTCTCTATGGCTACACCTTC.

J is TRBJ1-5 and V is TRBV21-1; TRBD1, the table's D call, lacks a check against the DNA. TRBV21-1 is assigned pseudogene status. This CDR3 has 15 residues. CDR3 region: CASSKGHCHNQPQHF. CDR3 DNA: TGTGCCAGCAGCAAGGGACATTGTCATAATCAGCCCCAGCATTTT.

The chain recombines TRBV29-1 with TRBJ1-4; D unresolved. The germline V and J ends were trimmed by 8 bases and 5 bases, with 12 bases remaining between them. The CDR3 is 12 residues long. Germline V gene data show CDR1 as SQVTM and CDR2 as ANQGSEA. CDR3 DNA: TGCAGCCCCGTTCTGCCAAATGAAAAACTGTTTTTT. It encodes CSPVLPNEKLFF.

The J gene is TRBJ2-7, the V gene TRBV5-1; D is ambiguous. The CDR3 is 13 residues long. Per germline, CDR1 SGHRS and CDR2 YFSETQ. V was trimmed by 5 bases and J by 7 bases, leaving 16 bases between them. The DNA for the CDR3 is TGCGCCAGCAGGCCCCCAGCTAAGGAGGAGCAGTACTTC. This sequence encodes CASRPPAKEEQYF.

The CDR3 is CASLGGNDYGYTF. CDR3 sequence (DNA): TGTGCCAGCCTTGGGGGCAATGACTATGGCTACACCTTC. The chain is built from TRBV6-1 and TRBJ1-2, with D perhaps TRBD1 (6 bases). Trimming pared 8 bases from V and 3 bases from J, leaving 13 bases between. Germline loops: CDR1 MNHNS, CDR2 SASEGT. There are 13 residues in the CDR3.